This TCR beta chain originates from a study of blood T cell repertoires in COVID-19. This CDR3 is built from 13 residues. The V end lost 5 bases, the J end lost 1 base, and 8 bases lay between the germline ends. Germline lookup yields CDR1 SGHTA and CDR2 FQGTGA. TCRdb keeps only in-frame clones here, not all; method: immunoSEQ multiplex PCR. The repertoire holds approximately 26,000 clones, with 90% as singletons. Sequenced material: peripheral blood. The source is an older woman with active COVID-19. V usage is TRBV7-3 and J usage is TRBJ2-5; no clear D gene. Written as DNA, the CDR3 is TGTGCCAGCAGCCTCACTTTCCAAGAGACCCAGTACTTC. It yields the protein CASSLTFQETQYF. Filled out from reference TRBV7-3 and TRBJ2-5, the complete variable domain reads GAGVSQTPSNKVTEKGKYVELRCDPISGHTALYWYRQSLGQGPEFLIYFQGTGAADDSGLPNDRFFAVRPEGSVSTLKIQRTERGDSAVYLCASSLTFQETQYFGPGTRLLVL.